The 9 T cell receptor beta chains reported below all come from one sample, sequenced in a study of blood T cell repertoires in COVID-19. Repertoires were generated with immunoSEQ multiplex PCR, while TCRdb's copy carries only in-frame clones and drops some. Found here are around 160,000 clones, under 90% of them singletons; the top ten hold around 35%. Sequencing was performed on peripheral blood. The receptor source for this set is a human donor in a cohort sampled during active COVID-19.

The chain has TRBV19 and TRBJ1-2, with 9 bases lining up with TRBD1. The length of the CDR3 is 13 residues. V lost 8 bases, J lost 8 bases, and 9 bases stayed unmatched. Germline V lookup: CDR1 LNHDA, CDR2 SQIVND (reference sequence). CDR3 nucleotides: TGTGCCAGTTCAGGGGGGGACAGGGAAGGCTACACCTTC. Translated, it gives CASSGGDREGYTF.

The chain links TRBV6-5 to TRBJ1-1; TRBD1 matches at 7 bases. Germline values: CDR1 MNHEY, CDR2 SVGAGI. The CDR3 contains 12 residues. The V and J ends lost 10 bases and 3 bases, in that order; junction bases with no gene match: 5. The CDR3 loop is CANQGQHTEAFF. In DNA, the CDR3 is TGTGCCAACCAGGGACAGCACACTGAAGCTTTCTTT.

There are a few counts of this clone. The chain combines TRBV30 with TRBJ1-1, with 8 bases matching TRBD1. The CDR3 extends over 13 amino acids. The germline CDR1 and CDR2 sequences are GTSNPN and SVGIG (reference sequence). The J segment lost 13 bases and the V segment lost 2 bases, leaving 12 bases of the junction unmatched. CDR3 in amino acids: CAWSPGTGGVDFF. The CDR3 coding sequence is TGTGCCTGGAGTCCAGGGACAGGAGGGGTAGATTTCTTT.

The V gene is TRBV24-1, the J gene TRBJ2-1, with 7 bases fitting TRBD2. V dropped 5 bases and J dropped 6; count of bases not matched to a gene: 6. There are 14 residues in the CDR3. Germline-derived CDR1 and CDR2 are KGHDR and SFDVKD. CDR3 amino acids: CATSGRGYPNEQFF. The CDR3 DNA sequence: TGTGCCACCAGTGGGCGGGGGTATCCCAATGAGCAGTTCTTC.

The V and J genes are TRBV6-5 and TRBJ2-7; no definite D call. The CDR3 extends over 13 amino acids. The germline V gene has CDR1 MNHEY and CDR2 SVGAGI. V lost 4 bases to trimming and J lost 3 bases, with 10 bases between them. CDR3 in amino acids: CASSFQAGYEQYF. The CDR3, as DNA: TGTGCCAGCAGTTTCCAGGCCGGCTACGAGCAGTACTTC.

This clone occurred once. V and J are TRBV4-3 and TRBJ2-1; no clear D gene. V dropped 0 bases and J dropped 10 bases, with 10 bases sitting between them. CDR1 is LGHNA and CDR2 is YSLEER in the germline V gene. The CDR3 is 13 amino acids. CDR3 in DNA: TGCGCCAGCAGCCAAGATAGGCAGGCGGAGCAGTTCTTC. This sequence encodes CASSQDRQAEQFF.

This chain links TRBV6-5 with TRBJ2-4; 9 bases map to TRBD2. CDR1 and CDR2 (germline): MNHEY, SVGAGI. The junction had 5 bases not matched to a gene; V was cut back by 8 bases and J by 0 bases. The CDR3 runs 15 residues. CDR3 bases: TGTGCCAGCGGCCCTAGCGGGGTAGCCAAAAACATTCAGTACTTC. This sequence encodes CASGPSGVAKNIQYF.

This clone was seen a few times. The rearrangement joins TRBV4-1 to TRBJ1-5; no clear D. CDR1 and CDR2 (germline): MGHRA, YSYEKL. The CDR3 totals 14 residues. Trimming stripped 0 bases from V and 5 bases from J, with 8 bases between. Here the CDR3 reads CASSQEPTDQPQHF. DNA for the CDR3: TGCGCCAGCAGCCAAGAACCTACGGATCAGCCCCAGCATTTT.

In its sample, this clone was seen once. The rearrangement joins TRBV6-5 to TRBJ1-2; tentatively, D is TRBD1 (6 bases). Germline CDR1 MNHEY, CDR2 SVGAGI. V lost 5 bases and J 2 bases, leaving 15 bases between the germline ends. The CDR3 length is 15 residues. The CDR3 coding sequence is TGTGCCAGCAGTCTTTCGACAGGAGCAAACTATGGCTACACCTTC. Translation gives CASSLSTGANYGYTF.